This T cell receptor beta chain was recorded in a study of T cells in localized non-small cell lung cancer. Notes on the study in general: Sequencing was limited to one tumor region, leaving the possibility of heterogeneity open. Higher blood T cell density went with longer overall survival. The appearance of a median approximately 57 of the top 100 tumor clones was seen in adjacent lung. T cell clonality was highest in uninvolved adjacent lung, above tumor.

There are 15 residues in the CDR3. V was trimmed by 0 bases and J by 6 bases, leaving 16 bases between them. Germline V lookup: CDR1 SGHKS, CDR2 YYEKEE (reference sequence). For this clone: Antigen specificity is unknown.

TCRdb's copy holds only in-frame clones and misses some; the assay was immunoSEQ multiplex PCR. This sample carries nearly 40,000 clones, about 88% of them seen once, and the ten largest clones take approximately 3.4%. The chain carries TRBV5-5 and TRBJ2-7; D possibly corresponds to TRBD1 (6 bases). The source of this sequence is a man aged 18-55 years with stage I lung adenocarcinoma. The sample was peripheral blood, taken before any cancer treatment. CDR3 in amino acids: CASSLVPGETGEQYF. The CDR3 DNA sequence: TGTGCCAGCAGCTTGGTTCCAGGGGAAACGGGCGAGCAGTACTTC.